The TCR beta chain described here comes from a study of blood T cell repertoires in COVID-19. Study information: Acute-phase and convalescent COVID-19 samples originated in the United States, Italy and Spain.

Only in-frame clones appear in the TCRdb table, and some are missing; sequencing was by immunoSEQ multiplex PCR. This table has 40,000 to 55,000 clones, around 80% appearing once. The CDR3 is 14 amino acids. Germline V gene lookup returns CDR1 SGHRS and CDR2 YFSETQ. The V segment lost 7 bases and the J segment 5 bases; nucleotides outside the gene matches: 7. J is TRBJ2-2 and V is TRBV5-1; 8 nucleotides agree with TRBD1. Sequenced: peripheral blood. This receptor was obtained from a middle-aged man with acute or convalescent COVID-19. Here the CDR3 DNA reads TGCGCCAGCTCAACCGGGACAGGTACCGGGGAGCTGTTTTTT. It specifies CASSTGTGTGELFF. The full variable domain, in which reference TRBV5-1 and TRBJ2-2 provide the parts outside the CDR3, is KAGVTQTPRYLIKTRGQQVTLSCSPISGHRSVSWYQQTPGQGLQFLFEYFSETQRNKGNFPGRFSGRQFSNSRSEMNVSTLELGDSALYLCASSTGTGTGELFFGEGSRLTVL.